This TCR beta chain was sequenced in a study of cytomegalovirus exposure and HLA in healthy donors. Study summary: Roughly 180 million T cells yielded approximately 100 million unique TCR beta sequences, as an earlier analysis found. Tens of millions of unique TCRs, all from HLA-typed donors, were included in an early release of the data.

In germline, CDR1 is SEHNR, CDR2 FQNEAQ (reference sequence). This CDR3 has 15 amino acids. Study conclusions and caveats: In a later analysis, an Asian-associated ancestry cluster reportedly showed fewer N-insertions than the roughly 650-donor mean. V segments that were indistinguishable, TRBV6-2 and TRBV6-3 among them, were omitted from analysis.

The PCR contained 60 Vbeta and 13 Jbeta primers. The repertoire was sequenced with immunoSEQ multiplex PCR; TCRdb's copy has only in-frame clones and lacks some. The sample yields approximately 160,000 clones, approximately 80% seen once. This clone was seen once. Its antigen is unknown. At one end, the junction sequence differs from germline, possibly due to a read error. Specimen: PBMCs. This sequence joins TRBV7-9 and TRBJ1-3; the D gene is possibly TRBD1 (5 bases). This clonotype originated in a woman between 40 and 50 years old in good health and CMV-seropositive. The CDR3: CASTLTDSSGNTVYF. In nucleotides, the CDR3 is TGTGCCAGCACTTTAACCGACAGCTCTGGAAACACCGTATATTTT. The full variable domain, with the rest looked up from reference TRBV7-9 and TRBJ1-3, is DTGVSQNPRHKITKRGQNVTFRCDPISEHNRLYWYRQTLGQGPEFLTYFQNEAQLEKSRLLSDRFSAERPKGSFSTLEIQRTEQGDSAMYLCASTLTDSSGNTVYFGEGSWLTVV.